The source of this TCR beta chain is a study of molecular identifiers for immune sequencing clone quantification. General study findings and limits: In naive cells, clones above 20 RNA copies held under 1% of molecules, whereas in effector cells they held over 97%. Barcode sharing among identical TCR molecules could make large clones appear smaller.

Library preparation followed earlier protocols using designated TCR primers. TCRdb processed the PCR reads anew with MiXCR; each CDR3 protein has one entry. The table lists about 640,000 distinct CDR3 sequences, about 20% of them singletons. When naive CD8 T cells were sorted, they were gated as CD8+CD4-CCR7+CD45RA+. Germline CDR1 is SSHAT and CDR2 is FNYEAQ (reference sequence). V shed 5 bases and J 1 base; nucleotides not matched to a gene: 4. The CDR3 has 14 amino acids. This clonotype has at least ten counts. The target antigen is unknown. The gene calls are TRBV7-7 and TRBJ2-5, with TRBD2 matching over 7 bases. Sequencing was done on a sample of naive CD8+ T cells from blood, with Jurkat cell RNA spiked in. Subset noted: FACS-sorted CD8+CD4-CCR7+CD45RA+ naive T cells. The clonotype was recovered from a human donor in good health. Some libraries in this study had Jurkat cell RNA spiked in. The CDR3 DNA reads as TGTGCCAGCAGCGGGCGGGGGTCCCAAGAGACCCAGTACTTC. Protein: CASSGRGSQETQYF.